The 23 T cell receptor beta chains listed next were all sequenced from one sample in a study of T cell responses to AZD1222 COVID-19 vaccine. Generated by immunoSEQ multiplex PCR, the TCRdb table keeps only in-frame clones and is missing some. The sample lists about 110,000 clones, roughly nine tenths seen once, with approximately 7.9% in the top ten. The sequences come from peripheral blood, collected on day 0 of AZD1222 vaccination. Every receptor here comes from an adult in good health.

The V call is TRBV5-6, the J call TRBJ1-4; 7 bases map to TRBD1. CDR3 length: 15 residues. Germline CDR1 is SGHDT and CDR2 is YYEEEE. Losses at the gene ends were 4 bases for V and 8 bases for J; bases not matched to a gene: 11. The CDR3 loop reads CASSPTTGLGEKLFF. In nucleotides, the CDR3 is TGTGCCAGCAGCCCAACGACAGGGCTAGGGGAAAAACTGTTTTTT.

The chain has TRBV14 and TRBJ2-7; no clear D gene. The germline V gene encodes CDR1 SGHDN and CDR2 FVKESK. The CDR3 consists of 14 residues. V was trimmed by 0 bases and J by 7 bases, leaving 13 bases between them. DNA of the CDR3: TGTGCCAGCAGCCAAGATCAGGCCGACCGGGAGCAGTACTTC. Translated, it gives CASSQDQADREQYF. Combining the CDR3 with reference TRBV14 and TRBJ2-7 gives the whole variable domain EAGVTQFPSHSVIEKGQTVTLRCDPISGHDNLYWYRRVMGKEIKFLLHFVKESKQDESGMPNNRFLAERTGGTYSTLKVQPAELEDSGVYFCASSQDQADREQYFGPGTRLTVT.

The J gene is TRBJ1-5, the V gene TRBV4-1; D gene ambiguous. The CDR3 loop spans 15 amino acids. The germline V gene encodes CDR1 MGHRA and CDR2 YSYEKL. V lost 4 bases to trimming and J lost 4 bases, with 14 bases between them. Written as DNA, the CDR3 is TGCGCCAGCAGCCCCCTCGGGTCGGGGAATCAGCCCCAGCATTTT. This gives the protein CASSPLGSGNQPQHF.

The rearrangement uses TRBV30 and TRBJ2-7, with TRBD1 identical over 7 bases. Germline V gene lookup returns CDR1 GTSNPN and CDR2 SVGIG (reference sequence). This CDR3 comprises 16 residues. The trim removed 0 bases at V and 0 bases at J, leaving 8 bases unmatched. The CDR3 loop is CAWSVIGQVSSYEQYF. In DNA form, the CDR3 reads TGTGCCTGGAGTGTAATTGGACAGGTCAGCTCCTACGAGCAGTACTTC.

The rearrangement joins TRBV7-2 to TRBJ2-1; weak D call: TRBD2 (6 bases). The CDR3 covers 15 residues. V was clipped by 4 bases and J by 13 bases, with 23 bases between them. Germline V gives CDR1 SGHTA, CDR2 FQGNSA. The CDR3 sequence: CASSSGGGTWGSQFF. CDR3 DNA sequence: TGTGCCAGCAGCTCAGGAGGCGGGACCTGGGGGAGCCAGTTCTTC. Combining the CDR3 with reference TRBV7-2 and TRBJ2-1 gives the whole variable domain GAGVSQSPSNKVTEKGKDVELRCDPISGHTALYWYRQSLGQGLEFLIYFQGNSAPDKSGLPSDRFSAERTGGSVSTLTIQRTQQEDSAVYLCASSSGGGTWGSQFFGPGTRLTVL.

CDR3 bases: TGTGCCAGTAGTCCAGACAGCAGGGGTTTTGGCTACACCTTC. Protein sequence: CASSPDSRGFGYTF. The rearrangement joins TRBV19 to TRBJ1-2, with D possibly matching TRBD1 (6 bases). The CDR3 runs to 14 residues. V dropped 5 bases and J dropped 7 bases, with 17 bases sitting between them. Looked up from germline, CDR1 is LNHDA and CDR2 is SQIVND (reference sequence).

The genes are TRBV18 and TRBJ2-2; no clear D gene. CDR1 KGHSH and CDR2 LQKENI come from the germline V gene. This CDR3 is built from 13 residues. V lost 1 base and J lost 7, with 7 bases in between. This CDR3 reads CASSPLTSGELFF. Here the CDR3 DNA reads TGTGCCAGCTCACCACTAACGAGCGGGGAGCTGTTTTTT. Full variable domain (outside the CDR3, taken from reference TRBV18 and TRBJ2-2): NAGVMQNPRHLVRRRGQEARLRCSPMKGHSHVYWYRQLPEEGLKFMVYLQKENIIDESGMPKERFSAEFPKEGPSILRIQQVVRGDSAAYFCASSPLTSGELFFGEGSRLTVL.

CDR3 sequence (DNA): TGTGCCAGCAGCCTTGAGCGGGGGATCGAGGATGGCTACACCTTC. This codes for CASSLERGIEDGYTF. The V call is TRBV7-9, the J call TRBJ1-2; maybe TRBD1 (5 bases). V was pared by 5 bases and J by 6 bases, with 19 bases between. The V gene's germline CDR1 is SEHNR and CDR2 FQNEAQ (reference sequence). The CDR3 loop spans 15 amino acids. Supplemented by reference TRBV7-9 and TRBJ1-2, the full variable domain reads DTGVSQNPRHKITKRGQNVTFRCDPISEHNRLYWYRQTLGQGPEFLTYFQNEAQLEKSRLLSDRFSAERPKGSFSTLEIQRTEQGDSAMYLCASSLERGIEDGYTFGSGTRLTVV.

The chain recombines TRBV4-1 with TRBJ1-2; no clear D. V was clipped by 3 bases and J by 8 bases, with 16 bases between them. The CDR3 loop spans 14 amino acids. Germline CDR1 is MGHRA and CDR2 is YSYEKL. The CDR3 DNA is TGCGCCAGCAGCCAGCCCGGAGCTCGCGGCGGCTACACCTTC. It specifies CASSQPGARGGYTF.

The chain has TRBV29-1 and TRBJ2-1, with unresolved D. Germline-derived CDR1 and CDR2 are SQVTM and ANQGSEA. CDR3 length: 12 residues. Trimming took off 4 bases at V and 10 bases at J, with 14 bases between the two ends. The CDR3, as DNA: TGCAGCGTTGCCCTCCCCGGGTACGAGCAGTTCTTC. It specifies CSVALPGYEQFF.

The chain carries TRBV4-2 and TRBJ2-5; 11 nucleotides agree with TRBD2. The V and J ends lost 1 base and 5 bases, in that order; junction bases with no gene match: 9. Germline values: CDR1 LGHNA, CDR2 YNFKEQ. This CDR3 is 17 amino acids long. In nucleotides, the CDR3 is TGTGCCAGCAGCCAAGGCGGAACTAGCGGGAGAGGTGAGACCCAGTACTTC. It specifies CASSQGGTSGRGETQYF.

In regard to this clone: Sequence at one end of the junction differs from germline and may be a read error. CDR3 nucleotide sequence: TGTGCTAGCAGCTTAGCAGTGGGGCCCCAAGAGACCCAGTACTTC. Its translation: CASSLAVGPQETQYF. The chain employs TRBV7-7 and TRBJ2-5, with D perhaps TRBD1 (5 bases). This CDR3 is 15 amino acids long. Germline-derived CDR1 and CDR2 are SSHAT and FNYEAQ (reference sequence).

The V gene is TRBV5-1, the J gene TRBJ1-4; TRBD1 aligns across 8 bases. The CDR3 runs 14 residues. Germline lookup yields CDR1 SGHRS and CDR2 YFSETQ. V was pared by 4 bases and J by 6 bases, with 5 bases of the junction left unmatched. CDR3: CASSPTGVDEKLFF. The CDR3 DNA reads TGCGCCAGCAGCCCGACAGGGGTGGATGAAAAACTGTTTTTT. Filled out from reference TRBV5-1 and TRBJ1-4, the complete variable domain reads KAGVTQTPRYLIKTRGQQVTLSCSPISGHRSVSWYQQTPGQGLQFLFEYFSETQRNKGNFPGRFSGRQFSNSRSEMNVSTLELGDSALYLCASSPTGVDEKLFFGSGTQLSVL.

This clone was recorded a few times. V and J are TRBV4-3 and TRBJ2-7; the D gene is possibly TRBD2 (5 bases). The V end lost 0 bases, the J end lost 3 bases, and 12 bases lay between the germline ends. Germline V CDR1 and CDR2: LGHNA, YSLEER. This CDR3 has 15 amino acids. The CDR3 loop reads CASSQDRGFVYEQYF. The CDR3 DNA sequence: TGCGCCAGCAGCCAAGATCGGGGTTTTGTCTACGAGCAGTACTTC.

This clone came up a few times. The chain combines TRBV5-8 with TRBJ2-5; D remains ambiguous. The germline V gene has CDR1 SGHTS and CDR2 YDEGEE. Trimming pared 4 bases from V and 3 bases from J, leaving 4 bases between. The CDR3 is 11 amino acids. CDR3 sequence reads: CASSVEETQYF. The CDR3 coding sequence is TGTGCCAGCAGCGTAGAAGAGACCCAGTACTTC.

This rearrangement joins TRBV7-9 to TRBJ1-1; TRBD1 matches 8 bases. The V and J ends lost 6 bases and 1 base, in that order; junction bases with no gene match: 4. The CDR3 consists of 14 residues. Looked up from germline, CDR1 is SEHNR and CDR2 is FQNEAQ (reference sequence). The CDR3 spells CASRPGGRNTEAFF. CDR3 nucleotides: TGTGCCAGCAGACCAGGGGGCCGGAACACTGAAGCTTTCTTT.

The rearrangement uses TRBV7-9 and TRBJ2-1; D is unclear. The CDR3 consists of 12 residues. Trimming removed 5 bases from V and 7 bases from J, with 9 bases in between. Germline CDR1 reads SEHNR; CDR2 reads FQNEAQ (reference sequence). The CDR3 DNA is TGTGCCAGCAGCCTCGGCGTAAATGAGCAGTTCTTC. This codes for CASSLGVNEQFF.

The CDR3 DNA reads TGTGCCTGGAGTGAACAGGGGCGCTACCGGACGCAGTATTTT. The encoded protein is CAWSEQGRYRTQYF. The V call is TRBV30, the J call TRBJ2-3; 7 positions match TRBD1. CDR3 length: 14 residues. V lost 1 base and J lost 9; bases outside the gene matches: 10. Germline loops: CDR1 GTSNPN, CDR2 SVGIG (reference sequence).

CDR3 DNA sequence: TGCGCCAGCAGCTTGACAGGTACCTCTGGGGCCAACGTCCTGACTTTC. This translates into CASSLTGTSGANVLTF. This chain links TRBV5-1 with TRBJ2-6, with D tentatively TRBD1 (5 bases). CDR1 and CDR2 (germline): SGHRS, YFSETQ. The CDR3 spans 16 residues. The V end lost 1 base, the J end lost 0 bases, and 8 bases lay between the germline ends.

The chain uses TRBV18 and TRBJ2-5; 9 bases map to TRBD1. Germline trimming cut 4 bases from V and 5 bases from J; bases unmatched to any gene: 8. CDR1 KGHSH and CDR2 LQKENI come from the germline V gene. CDR3 length equals 15 residues. The CDR3 loop reads CASSLGQGRRETQYF. In DNA form, the CDR3 reads TGTGCCAGCTCACTCGGACAGGGGCGGAGGGAGACCCAGTACTTC.

V usage is TRBV4-2 and J usage is TRBJ2-1, with 7 nucleotides matching TRBD1. The junction had 19 bases not matched to a gene; V was cut back by 6 bases and J by 8 bases. The germline CDR1 and CDR2 sequences are LGHNA and YNFKEQ. The CDR3 totals 17 residues. The CDR3 sequence is CASSLALVTGSVYEQFF. In DNA form, the CDR3 reads TGTGCCAGCAGTCTCGCGTTAGTGACAGGGAGTGTCTATGAGCAGTTCTTC.

CDR3 nucleotide sequence: TGTGCCAGCAGCTTGGTACCGGGACGGAATAATCAGCCCCAGCATTTT. It codes for CASSLVPGRNNQPQHF. The rearrangement joins TRBV5-5 to TRBJ1-5, with a possible D match to TRBD1 (5 bases). The CDR3 spans 16 residues. Trimming removed 0 bases from V and 4 bases from J, with 14 bases in between. Germline CDR1 is SGHKS and CDR2 is YYEKEE (reference sequence). The full variable domain, completed using reference TRBV5-5 and TRBJ1-5, is DAGVTQSPTHLIKTRGQQVTLRCSPISGHKSVSWYQQVLGQGPQFIFQYYEKEERGRGNFPDRFSARQFPNYSSELNVNALLLGDSALYLCASSLVPGRNNQPQHFGDGTRLSIL.

This clone was seen once. The genes are TRBV6-5 and TRBJ2-1; D remains ambiguous. This CDR3 comprises 14 residues. Germline V gene data show CDR1 as MNHEY and CDR2 as SVGAGI. V was trimmed by 5 bases and J by 5 bases, leaving 13 bases between them. This chain's CDR3 is CASSPLGRNNEQFF. The CDR3 DNA reads as TGTGCCAGCAGTCCCCTCGGCCGTAACAATGAGCAGTTCTTC.